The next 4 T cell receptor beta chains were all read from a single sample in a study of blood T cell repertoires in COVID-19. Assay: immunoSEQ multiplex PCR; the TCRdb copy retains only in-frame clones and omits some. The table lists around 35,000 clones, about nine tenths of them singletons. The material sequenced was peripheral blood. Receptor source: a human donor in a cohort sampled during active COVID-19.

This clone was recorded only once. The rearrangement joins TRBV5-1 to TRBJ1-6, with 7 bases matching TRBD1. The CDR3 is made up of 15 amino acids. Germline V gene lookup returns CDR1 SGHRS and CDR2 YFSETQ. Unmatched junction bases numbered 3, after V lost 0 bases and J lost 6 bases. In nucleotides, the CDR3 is TGCGCCAGCAGCTTGGGTCAGGGGGTTAATTCACCCCTCCACTTT. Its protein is CASSLGQGVNSPLHF.

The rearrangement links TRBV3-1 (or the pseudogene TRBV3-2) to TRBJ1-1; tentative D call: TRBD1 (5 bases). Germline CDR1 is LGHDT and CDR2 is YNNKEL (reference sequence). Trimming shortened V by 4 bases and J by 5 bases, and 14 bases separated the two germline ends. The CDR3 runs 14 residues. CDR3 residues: CASSPHGGKTEAFF. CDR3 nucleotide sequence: TGTGCCAGCAGCCCCCACGGGGGGAAGACTGAAGCTTTCTTT.

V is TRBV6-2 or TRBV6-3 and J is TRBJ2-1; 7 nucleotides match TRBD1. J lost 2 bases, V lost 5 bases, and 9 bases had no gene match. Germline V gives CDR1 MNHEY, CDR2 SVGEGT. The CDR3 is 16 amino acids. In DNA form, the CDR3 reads TGTGCCAGCAGTACAGATCCGAGGGGGCCCTACAATGAGCAGTTCTTC. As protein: CASSTDPRGPYNEQFF.

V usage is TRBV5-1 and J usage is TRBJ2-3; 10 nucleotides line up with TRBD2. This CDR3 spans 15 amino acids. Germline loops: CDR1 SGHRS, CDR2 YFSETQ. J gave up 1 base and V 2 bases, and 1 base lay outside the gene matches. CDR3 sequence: CASSLGTSGTDTQYF. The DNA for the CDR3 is TGCGCCAGCAGCTTAGGGACTAGCGGCACAGATACGCAGTATTTT. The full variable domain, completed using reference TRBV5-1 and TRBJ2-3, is KAGVTQTPRYLIKTRGQQVTLSCSPISGHRSVSWYQQTPGQGLQFLFEYFSETQRNKGNFPGRFSGRQFSNSRSEMNVSTLELGDSALYLCASSLGTSGTDTQYFGPGTRLTVL.